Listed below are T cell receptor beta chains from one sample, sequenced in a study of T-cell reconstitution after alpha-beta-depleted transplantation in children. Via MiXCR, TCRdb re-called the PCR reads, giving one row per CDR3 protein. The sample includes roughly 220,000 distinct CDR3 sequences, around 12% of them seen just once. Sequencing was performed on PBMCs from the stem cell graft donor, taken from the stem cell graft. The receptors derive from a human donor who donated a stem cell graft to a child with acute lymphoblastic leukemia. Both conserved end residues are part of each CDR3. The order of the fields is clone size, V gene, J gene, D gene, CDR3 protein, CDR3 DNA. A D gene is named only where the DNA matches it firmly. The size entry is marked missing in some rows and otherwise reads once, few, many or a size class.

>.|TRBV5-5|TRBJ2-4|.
CASSLPGHDIQYF
TGTGCCAGCAGCCTCCCTGGACACGACATTCAGTACTTC
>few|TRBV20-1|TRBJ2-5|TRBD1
CSAPGQGEVAQYF
TGCAGTGCCCCCGGACAGGGAGAGGTGGCCCAGTACTTC
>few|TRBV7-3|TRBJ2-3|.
CASSSGTHTDTQYF
TGTGCCAGCAGTTCCGGGACCCACACAGATACGCAGTATTTT
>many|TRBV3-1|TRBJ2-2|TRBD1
CASSQDRNRGLAGGELFF
TGTGCCAGCAGCCAAGATAGGAACAGGGGCCTCGCGGGCGGGGAGCTGTTTTTT
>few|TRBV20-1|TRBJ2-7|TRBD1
CSAEKGQGASYEQYF
TGCAGTGCCGAGAAAGGACAGGGGGCTTCCTACGAGCAGTACTTC
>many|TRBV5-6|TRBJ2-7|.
CASSPVRAGEQYF
TGTGCCAGCAGCCCGGTGCGGGCCGGCGAGCAGTACTTC
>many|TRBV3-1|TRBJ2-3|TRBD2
CASSHLAGGSTDTQYF
TGTGCCAGCAGCCATCTAGCGGGGGGGAGCACAGATACGCAGTATTTT
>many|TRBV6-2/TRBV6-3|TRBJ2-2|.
CASSYEASDTGELFF
TGTGCCAGCAGTTACGAGGCTAGCGACACCGGGGAGCTGTTTTTT
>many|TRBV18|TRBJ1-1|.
CASSPPGGVWGTEAFF
TGTGCCAGCTCACCACCGGGAGGGGTATGGGGCACTGAAGCTTTCTTT
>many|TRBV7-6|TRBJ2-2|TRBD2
CASSLGLAGARNTGELFF
TGTGCCAGCAGCTTAGGACTAGCGGGAGCTAGGAACACCGGGGAGCTGTTTTTT
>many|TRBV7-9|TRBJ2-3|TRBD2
CASSSSTTSGGTDTQYF
TGTGCCAGCAGCTCCTCTACTACGAGCGGGGGCACAGATACGCAGTATTTT
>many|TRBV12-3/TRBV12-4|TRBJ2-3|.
CASTPGRGGVTDTQYF
TGTGCCAGCACTCCCGGCAGAGGCGGGGTCACAGATACGCAGTATTTT
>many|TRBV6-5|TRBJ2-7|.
CASSSLGLDYEQYF
TGTGCCAGCAGTTCGCTCGGATTGGACTACGAGCAGTACTTC
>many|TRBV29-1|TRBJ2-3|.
CSVEGSSTDTQYF
TGCAGCGTTGAGGGGTCTAGCACAGATACGCAGTATTTT
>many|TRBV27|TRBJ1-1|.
CASSSQAGIMNTEAFF
TGTGCCAGCAGTTCCCAGGCAGGAATCATGAACACTGAAGCTTTCTTT
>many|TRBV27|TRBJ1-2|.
CASRHSTGNFYGYTF
TGTGCCAGCAGGCATTCCACAGGGAACTTCTATGGCTACACCTTC
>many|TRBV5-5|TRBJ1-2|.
CASSLSLSNYGYTF
TGTGCCAGCAGCTTATCACTGTCTAACTATGGCTACACCTTC
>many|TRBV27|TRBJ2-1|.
CASTPPGHRGEQFF
TGTGCCAGCACCCCCCCGGGACATCGGGGTGAGCAGTTCTTC
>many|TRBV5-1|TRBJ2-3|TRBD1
CASSELTGGVTDTQYF
TGCGCCAGCAGCGAACTCACAGGGGGCGTCACAGATACGCAGTATTTT
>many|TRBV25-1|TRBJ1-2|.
CASSETPNYGYTF
TGTGCCAGCAGCGAAACTCCTAACTATGGCTACACCTTC
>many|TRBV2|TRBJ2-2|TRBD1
CASSARTGGAGELFF
TGTGCCAGCAGTGCTCGGACAGGGGGGGCCGGGGAGCTGTTTTTT
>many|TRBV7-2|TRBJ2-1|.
CASRSRVPYNEQFF
TGTGCCAGTCGATCAAGGGTCCCATACAATGAGCAGTTCTTC
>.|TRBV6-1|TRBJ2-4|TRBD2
CASSPIGTSGYKNIQYF
TGTGCCAGCAGCCCTATAGGGACTAGCGGCTACAAAAACATTCAGTACTTC
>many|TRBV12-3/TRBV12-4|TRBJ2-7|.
CASSLLFRGEQYF
TGTGCCAGCAGTTTACTCTTCCGGGGCGAGCAGTACTTC
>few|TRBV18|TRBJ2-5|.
CASSPIEETQYF
TGTGCCAGCTCACCGATCGAGGAGACCCAGTACTTC
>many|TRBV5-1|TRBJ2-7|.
CASSPQNRVYEQYF
TGCGCCAGCAGCCCTCAAAACAGGGTCTACGAGCAGTACTTC
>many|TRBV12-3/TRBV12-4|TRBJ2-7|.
CASAYVRYEQYF
TGTGCCAGCGCGTATGTCCGGTACGAGCAGTACTTC
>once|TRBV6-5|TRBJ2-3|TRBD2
CASRTSGSPDTQYF
TGTGCCAGCCGGACTAGCGGGAGCCCAGATACGCAGTATTTT
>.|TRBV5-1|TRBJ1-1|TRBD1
CASSSTGQPNAEAFF
TGCGCCAGCAGCTCCACGGGACAGCCTAACGCTGAAGCTTTCTTT
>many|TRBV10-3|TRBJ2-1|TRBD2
CAISETSGSSYNEQFF
TGTGCCATCAGTGAGACTAGCGGGAGCTCCTACAATGAGCAGTTCTTC
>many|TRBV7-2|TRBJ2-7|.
CASRVGEYEQYF
TGTGCCAGCAGAGTGGGGGAGTACGAGCAGTACTTC